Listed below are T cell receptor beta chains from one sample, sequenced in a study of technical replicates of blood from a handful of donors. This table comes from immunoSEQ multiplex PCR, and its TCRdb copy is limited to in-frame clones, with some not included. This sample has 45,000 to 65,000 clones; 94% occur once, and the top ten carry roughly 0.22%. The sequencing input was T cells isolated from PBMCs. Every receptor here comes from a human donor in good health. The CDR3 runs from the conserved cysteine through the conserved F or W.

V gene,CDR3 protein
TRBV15,CATSRVRTGLEGPQHF
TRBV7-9,CASSFYDTEAFF
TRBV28,CASSWQQGVGVF
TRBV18,CASSPPQLAAYNEQFF
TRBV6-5,CARYRGPYGYTF
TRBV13,CASSSGLAVDYEQYF
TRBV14,CASSRTNHEGEKLFF
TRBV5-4,CASSLRGLNEKLFF
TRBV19,CASSSRSAGGDSYEQYF
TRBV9,CASSVGTISKPLHF
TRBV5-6,CASSLETTFQTDTQYF
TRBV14,CASSQDSRGTHEQYF
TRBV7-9,CASSLRDRANYGYTF
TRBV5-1,CASSSALSNQPQHF
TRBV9,CASSAQETQYF
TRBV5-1,CASSDGLAGETQYF
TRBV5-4,CASSSGLAGVVTETQYF